This T cell receptor beta chain originates from a study of patients and donors after allogeneic stem cell transplantation. Germline V gene data show CDR1 as MNHEY and CDR2 as SMNVEV (reference sequence). CDR3 size: 14 residues. J gave up 7 bases and V 3 bases, and 4 bases lay outside the gene matches. A single record per CDR3 protein comes from TCRdb applying MiXCR to the RT-PCR reads. Among approximately 140,000 distinct CDR3 sequences listed, approximately 37% were seen once. The specimen sequenced was blood, either unsorted or a sorted T cell fraction (not recorded which). The source is a human donor who was either an allogeneic HSCT recipient or a stem cell or donor lymphocyte infusion donor (not recorded which). It is not recorded whose cells these are; they may come from a transplant donor. This chain links TRBV27 with TRBJ1-5; 9 bases fit TRBD1. CDR3 DNA sequence: TGTGCCAGCAGTTTCGGACAGGGGAAACAGCCCCAGCATTTT. Protein product: CASSFGQGKQPQHF.